Sequencing of this T cell receptor (beta chain) was carried out in a study of T cells in Graves' hyperthyroidism and ophthalmopathy. Patients were excluded because of uncontrolled infection, other autoimmune disease, pregnancy or lactation. Only a few counts were recorded for this clonotype. Its antigen is unidentified. It was RNA transcripts that yielded the amplified TCR beta CDR3 regions. With the HTBI primer set, the TCR CDR3 went through a first round of RT-PCR. MiXCR, run by TCRdb on the multiplex PCR reads, gives a single entry per CDR3 protein. The sample shows 400,000 to 550,000 distinct CDR3 sequences, approximately 14% of them seen only once. General study points: A model of 13 V-J features distinguished ophthalmopathy from stable hyperthyroidism. It was a median around 6 months before onset that the model predicted ophthalmopathy.

In germline, CDR1 is MNHEY, CDR2 SMNVEV (reference sequence). Deletions cut 4 bases from V and 13 bases from J, with 19 bases between. The CDR3 contains 13 residues. This sequence joins TRBV27 and TRBJ1-1; the D gene is possibly TRBD1 (5 bases). This TCR was sampled from a woman under 30 with Graves' hyperthyroidism. The sample was blood. CDR3 amino acids: CASSSQVPSVDFF. The CDR3 DNA is TGTGCCAGCAGTTCACAGGTCCCCTCAGTTGATTTCTTT.